This T cell receptor (beta chain) appears in the sequencing data of a study of shared T cell receptors in the human thymus. The method was immunoSEQ multiplex PCR; TCRdb's version includes in-frame clones alone and lacks a portion of them. The table has approximately 760,000 clones, 70% to 90% seen once. The germline V gene has CDR1 MGHDK and CDR2 SYGVNS. The CDR3 is 15 amino acids. Trimming removed 6 bases from V and 10 bases from J, with 24 bases in between. Another study also made use of these data, one on human thymus T cells. From that report: Resections from corrective heart surgery supplied the thymus tissue. Thymic and blood repertoires appeared to show biased V and J gene usage.

Sequences were obtained from thymocytes. V gene TRBV25-1 combines with J gene TRBJ1-2; unclear D gene. This clonotype was sampled from a girl under three years old with a congenital heart defect. The CDR3 coding sequence is TGTGCCAGCAGCGACCTCGTTGACACCGTCCCCCTCTACACCTTC. Translated, it gives CASSDLVDTVPLYTF.